This T cell receptor beta chain was sequenced during a study of T cells in tuberculosis. As for the study in general: CD1B tetramers identified T cells specific for mycobacterial lipid GMM.

With 7 bases clipped from V and 10 bases from J, the junction kept 9 bases outside the gene matches. Germline CDR1 reads WSHSY; CDR2 reads SAAADI. The CDR3 extends over 15 amino acids. The table lists this clone with a count of one. Cells were sorted from thawed PBMC rested overnight and stained with GMM-loaded CD1B tetramer, viability dye and anti-CD3. C32 glucose monomycolate from Rhodococcus equi was loaded onto the CD1B tetramers. Tetramer-sorted PBMC had been CD14 monocyte-depleted before freezing. Repertoires were generated with immunoSEQ multiplex PCR, while TCRdb's copy carries only in-frame clones and drops some. The table includes tens of thousands of clones, approximately 91% detected once.

The clonotype originates from an adult woman with latent tuberculosis. Sequencing was done on a sample of CD1b-GMM tetramer-negative cells sorted from PBMCs. This chain uses TRBV10-2 with TRBJ2-1, with 14 bases fitting TRBD2. The DNA of the CDR3 is TGCGCCAGCAAGAAGTTGGGACTAGCGGGGGAGGAGCAGTTCTTC. It specifies CASKKLGLAGEEQFF.